These 12 T cell receptor beta chains originate from one sample sequenced in a study of PD-1 blockade in classical Hodgkin lymphoma. Relapse was seen in all patients after autologous stem cell transplantation, and brentuximab vedotin exposure was variable. Some clones are missing from TCRdb's copy, which holds only in-frame ones; the method was immunoSEQ multiplex PCR. The table records over 20,000 clones, 73% of them present only once. The sequencing here drew on peripheral blood mononuclear cells (PBMCs), taken before the second cycle of nivolumab. The receptors stem from a human donor with classical Hodgkin lymphoma.

This clone showed up just a few times. The rearrangement joins TRBV19 to TRBJ2-7; no clear D. Deletions cut 6 bases from V and 3 bases from J, with 6 bases between. This CDR3 comprises 11 residues. The V gene's germline CDR1 is LNHDA and CDR2 SQIVND (reference sequence). CDR3 sequence (DNA): TGTGCCAGTAGCCACCTCTACGAGCAGTACTTC. It translates to CASSHLYEQYF.

The chain uses TRBV4-1 and TRBJ2-3; D remains unclear. Germline CDR1 MGHRA, CDR2 YSYEKL. V shed 1 base and J shed 5 bases, with 4 bases lying between them. The CDR3 sequence is 12 residues long. The CDR3 nucleotides are TGCGCCAGCAGCCAAGTAGGAGATACGCAGTATTTT. Its protein is CASSQVGDTQYF.

This clone occurred a few times. This chain links TRBV9 with TRBJ2-1, with TRBD2 matching 13 bases. Germline values: CDR1 SGDLS, CDR2 YYNGEE. The CDR3 loop spans 15 amino acids. The ends lost 3 bases at V and 4 bases at J; junction bases unmatched: 1. In DNA form, the CDR3 reads TGTGCCAGCAGCGCGACTAGCGGGAGGTACAATGAGCAGTTCTTC. It yields the protein CASSATSGRYNEQFF. The variable domain in full, completed from reference TRBV9 and TRBJ2-1, reads DSGVTQTPKHLITATGQRVTLRCSPRSGDLSVYWYQQSLDQGLQFLIQYYNGEERAKGNILERFSAQQFPDLHSELNLSSLELGDSALYFCASSATSGRYNEQFFGPGTRLTVL.

This clone appeared once. V gene TRBV2 combines with J gene TRBJ2-2, with TRBD2 as a possible D gene (5 bases). The CDR3 runs to 13 residues. Germline assignment: CDR1 SNHLY and CDR2 FYNNEI. V shed 8 bases and J shed 3 bases, with 10 bases lying between them. The CDR3 region is CASLTGYTGELFF. CDR3 sequence (DNA): TGTGCCAGCTTAACGGGGTACACCGGGGAGCTGTTTTTT.

This rearrangement joins TRBV6-6 to TRBJ2-5, with 8 bases that match TRBD2. The CDR3 spans 15 residues. The V gene's germline CDR1 is MNHNY and CDR2 SVGAGI (reference sequence). Trimming at V came to 4 bases and at J to 5 bases, leaving 9 bases not matched to a gene. DNA of the CDR3: TGTGCCAGCAGTTTTCCGGGAGGGCCCGGTGAGACCCAGTACTTC. Protein product: CASSFPGGPGETQYF.

This clone was seen a handful of times. The chain employs TRBV2 and TRBJ2-3; D not certain. Germline V gene data show CDR1 as SNHLY and CDR2 as FYNNEI. Trimming stripped 2 bases from V and 2 bases from J, with 11 bases between. The CDR3 length is 15 residues. The CDR3 is CASSERVLLTDTQYF. The CDR3, as DNA: TGTGCCAGCAGTGAAAGGGTTTTACTCACAGATACGCAGTATTTT.

The chain is built from TRBV9 and TRBJ2-7, with 9 bases fitting TRBD1. J lost 4 bases, V lost 4 bases, and 12 bases had no gene match. The germline CDR1 and CDR2 sequences are SGDLS and YYNGEE. The CDR3 spans 16 residues. CDR3 in amino acids: CASSPGRAGQGYEQYF. The CDR3 coding sequence is TGTGCCAGCAGCCCCGGAAGGGCGGGACAGGGATACGAGCAGTACTTC.

This clone was counted a single time. The genes are TRBV14 and TRBJ2-3; TRBD1 aligns across 7 bases. The germline gives CDR1 SGHDN, CDR2 FVKESK. V lost 4 bases to trimming and J lost 0 bases; unmatched junction nucleotides: 10. The CDR3 is 17 amino acids. CDR3 in amino acids: CASSPWGQLSSTDTQYF. The CDR3 nucleotides read TGTGCCAGCAGCCCCTGGGGACAGCTATCTAGCACAGATACGCAGTATTTT.

Details on this clone: Other DNA sequences within the sample encode an identical CDR3. The genes are TRBV4-1 and TRBJ2-7, with 7 bases fitting TRBD1. After removal of 1 base from V and 2 bases from J, the junction contained 2 bases not matched to a gene. There are 14 residues in the CDR3. Germline V gene data show CDR1 as MGHRA and CDR2 as YSYEKL. In DNA, the CDR3 is TGCGCCAGCAGCCAAGGACAGGGTGCCTACGAGCAGTACTTC. It translates to CASSQGQGAYEQYF.

The chain carries TRBV29-1 and TRBJ1-3, with D perhaps TRBD1 (5 bases). V shed 3 bases and J shed 2 bases, with 14 bases lying between them. Per the germline V gene, CDR1 is SQVTM and CDR2 is ANQGSEA. CDR3 size: 15 residues. CDR3: CSVDNSGTTGNTIYF. CDR3 nucleotides: TGCAGCGTTGACAACTCCGGGACGACTGGAAACACCATATATTTT.

The gene calls are TRBV19 and TRBJ2-5; the D gene could be TRBD1 or TRBD2 (7 bases each). The CDR3 has 16 amino acids. Germline V gene data show CDR1 as LNHDA and CDR2 as SQIVND (reference sequence). V gave up 8 bases and J gave up 4 bases, with 23 bases separating them. CDR3: CASSKGGGAIRETQYF. The CDR3 DNA reads as TGTGCCAGTTCCAAGGGAGGGGGCGCGATTCGAGAGACCCAGTACTTC.

The chain employs TRBV28 and TRBJ2-5; 13 bases agree with TRBD2. The length of the CDR3 is 12 residues. J lost 11 bases, V lost 5 bases, and 2 bases had no gene match. CDR1 is MDHEN and CDR2 is SYDVKM in the germline V gene. CDR3 DNA sequence: TGTGCCAGCAGTCTGGGACTAGCGGGGCAGTACTTC. Protein product: CASSLGLAGQYF.